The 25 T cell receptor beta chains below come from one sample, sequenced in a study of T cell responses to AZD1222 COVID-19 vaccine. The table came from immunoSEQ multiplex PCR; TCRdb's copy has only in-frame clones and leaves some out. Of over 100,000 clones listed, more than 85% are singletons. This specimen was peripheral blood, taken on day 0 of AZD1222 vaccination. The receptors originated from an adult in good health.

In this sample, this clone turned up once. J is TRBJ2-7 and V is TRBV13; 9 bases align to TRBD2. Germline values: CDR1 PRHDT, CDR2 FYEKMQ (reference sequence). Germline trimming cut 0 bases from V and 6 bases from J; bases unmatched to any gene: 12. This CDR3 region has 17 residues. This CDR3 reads CASSLGGTSSYRGEQYF. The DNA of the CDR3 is TGTGCCAGCAGCTTAGGGGGGACTAGCTCTTATCGCGGCGAGCAGTACTTC.

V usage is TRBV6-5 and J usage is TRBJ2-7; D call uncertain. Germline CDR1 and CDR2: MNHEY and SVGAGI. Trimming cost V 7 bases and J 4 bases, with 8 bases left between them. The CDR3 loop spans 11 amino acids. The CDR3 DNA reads TGTGCCAGCATTCTCAGTTACGAGCAGTACTTC. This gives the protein CASILSYEQYF.

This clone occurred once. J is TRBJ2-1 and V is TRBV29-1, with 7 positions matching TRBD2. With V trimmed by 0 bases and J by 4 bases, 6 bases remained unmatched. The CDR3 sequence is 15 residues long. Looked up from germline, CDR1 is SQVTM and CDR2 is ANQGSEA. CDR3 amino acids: CSVEDRLAVYNEQFF. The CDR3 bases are TGCAGCGTTGAAGACAGACTAGCCGTTTACAATGAGCAGTTCTTC.

In nucleotides, the CDR3 is TGTGCCAGCAGTTTAGGGGCAAACTACAATGAGCAGTTCTTC. Translated: CASSLGANYNEQFF. The chain employs TRBV28 and TRBJ2-1; D might be TRBD1 (5 bases). CDR1 is MDHEN, CDR2 SYDVKM, per germline. This CDR3 comprises 14 residues. The V and J ends lost 2 bases and 3 bases respectively, with 8 bases between them.

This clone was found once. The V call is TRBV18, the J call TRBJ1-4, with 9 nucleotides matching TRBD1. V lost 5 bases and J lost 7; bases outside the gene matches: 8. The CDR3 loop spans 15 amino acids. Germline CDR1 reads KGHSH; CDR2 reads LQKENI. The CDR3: CASSSAQGAREKLFF. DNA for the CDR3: TGTGCCAGCTCATCGGCACAGGGGGCGCGTGAAAAACTGTTTTTT.

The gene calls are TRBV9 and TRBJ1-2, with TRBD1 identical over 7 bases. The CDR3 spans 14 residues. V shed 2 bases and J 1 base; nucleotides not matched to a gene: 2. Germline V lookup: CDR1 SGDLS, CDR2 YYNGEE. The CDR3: CASSVGTDNYGYTF. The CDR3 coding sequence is TGTGCCAGCAGCGTCGGGACAGATAACTATGGCTACACCTTC.

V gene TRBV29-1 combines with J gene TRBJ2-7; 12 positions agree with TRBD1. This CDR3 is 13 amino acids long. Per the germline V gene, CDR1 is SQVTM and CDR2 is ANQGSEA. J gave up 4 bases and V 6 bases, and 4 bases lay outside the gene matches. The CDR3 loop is CSVGTGGSYEQYF. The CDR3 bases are TGCAGCGTCGGGACAGGGGGCTCTTACGAGCAGTACTTC.

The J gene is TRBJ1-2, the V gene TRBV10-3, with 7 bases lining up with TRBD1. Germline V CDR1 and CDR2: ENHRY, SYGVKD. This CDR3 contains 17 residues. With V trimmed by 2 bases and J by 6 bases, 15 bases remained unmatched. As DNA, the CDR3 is TGTGCCATCAGTGAGGGCCCTAACACGAGACAGGGCGATGGCTACACCTTC. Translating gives CAISEGPNTRQGDGYTF.

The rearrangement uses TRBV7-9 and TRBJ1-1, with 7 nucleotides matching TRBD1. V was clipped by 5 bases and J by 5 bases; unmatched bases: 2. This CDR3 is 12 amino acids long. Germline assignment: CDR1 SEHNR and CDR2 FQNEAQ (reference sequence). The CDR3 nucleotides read TGTGCCAGCAGCCTGACAGGGACTGAAGCTTTCTTT. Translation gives CASSLTGTEAFF.

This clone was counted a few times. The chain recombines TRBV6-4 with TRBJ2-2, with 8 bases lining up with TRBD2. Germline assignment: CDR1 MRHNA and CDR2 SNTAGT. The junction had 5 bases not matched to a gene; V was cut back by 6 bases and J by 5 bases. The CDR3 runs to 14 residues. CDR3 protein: CASSHGGETGELFF. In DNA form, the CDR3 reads TGTGCCAGCAGCCACGGGGGGGAGACCGGGGAGCTGTTTTTT.

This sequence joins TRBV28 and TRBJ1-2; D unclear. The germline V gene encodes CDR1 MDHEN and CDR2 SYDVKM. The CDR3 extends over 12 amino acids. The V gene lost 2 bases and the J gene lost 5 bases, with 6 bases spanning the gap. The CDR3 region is CASSLADYGYTF. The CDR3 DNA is TGTGCCAGCAGTTTAGCGGATTATGGCTACACCTTC.

The CDR3 loop is CASTPGAVATNEKLFF. CDR3 bases: TGTGCCAGCACCCCAGGGGCAGTTGCAACTAATGAAAAACTGTTTTTT. The chain joins TRBV9 to TRBJ1-4, with D perhaps TRBD1 (6 bases). CDR1 and CDR2 (germline): SGDLS, YYNGEE. CDR3 length equals 16 residues. V lost 6 bases and J lost 0, with 15 bases in between.

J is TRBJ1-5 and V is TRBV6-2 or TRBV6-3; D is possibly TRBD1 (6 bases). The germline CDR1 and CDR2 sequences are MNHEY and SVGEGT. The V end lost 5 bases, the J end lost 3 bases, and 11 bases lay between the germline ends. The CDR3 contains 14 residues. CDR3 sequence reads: CASSLRQDNQPQHF. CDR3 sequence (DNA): TGTGCCAGCAGTCTCCGACAGGACAATCAGCCCCAGCATTTT.

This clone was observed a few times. The DNA for the CDR3 is TGTGCCAGCAGTGATCTGCGACGAGAAAAGGGCTACACCTTC. Translated: CASSDLRREKGYTF. The rearrangement uses TRBV6-1 and TRBJ1-2; D not certain. Germline lookup yields CDR1 MNHNS and CDR2 SASEGT. Trimming stripped 3 bases from V and 8 bases from J, with 16 bases between. The CDR3 totals 14 residues.

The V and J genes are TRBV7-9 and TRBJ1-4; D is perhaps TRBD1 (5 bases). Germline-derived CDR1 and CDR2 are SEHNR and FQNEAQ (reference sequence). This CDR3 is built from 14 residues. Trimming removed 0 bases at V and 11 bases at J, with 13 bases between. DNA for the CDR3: TGTGCCAGCAGCTTAGCTTCAGGGTCCGAGAAACTGTTTTTT. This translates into CASSLASGSEKLFF.

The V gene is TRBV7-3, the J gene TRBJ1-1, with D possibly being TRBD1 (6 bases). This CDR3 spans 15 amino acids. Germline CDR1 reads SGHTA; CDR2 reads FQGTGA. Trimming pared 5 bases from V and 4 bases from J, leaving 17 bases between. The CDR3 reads CASSLNPGHSTEAFF. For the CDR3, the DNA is TGTGCCAGCAGCCTAAATCCGGGACATAGCACTGAAGCTTTCTTT.

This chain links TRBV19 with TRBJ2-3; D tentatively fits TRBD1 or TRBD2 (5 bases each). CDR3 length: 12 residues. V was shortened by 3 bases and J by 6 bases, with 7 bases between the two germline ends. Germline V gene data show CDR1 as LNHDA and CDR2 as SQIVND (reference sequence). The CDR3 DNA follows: TGTGCCAGTAGTATTGAGGGGGATACGCAGTATTTT. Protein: CASSIEGDTQYF.

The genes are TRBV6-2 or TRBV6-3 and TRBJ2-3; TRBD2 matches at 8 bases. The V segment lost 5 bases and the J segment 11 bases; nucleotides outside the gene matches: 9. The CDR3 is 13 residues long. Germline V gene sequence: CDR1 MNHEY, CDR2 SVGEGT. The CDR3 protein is CASSRQAGGVQYF. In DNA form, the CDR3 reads TGTGCCAGCAGTCGCCAGGCGGGGGGAGTGCAGTATTTT.

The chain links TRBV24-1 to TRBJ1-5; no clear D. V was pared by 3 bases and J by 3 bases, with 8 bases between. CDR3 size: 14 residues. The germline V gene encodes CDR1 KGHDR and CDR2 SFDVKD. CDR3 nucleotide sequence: TGTGCCACCAGTGATCCCGGGGACAATCAGCCCCAGCATTTT. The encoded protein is CATSDPGDNQPQHF.

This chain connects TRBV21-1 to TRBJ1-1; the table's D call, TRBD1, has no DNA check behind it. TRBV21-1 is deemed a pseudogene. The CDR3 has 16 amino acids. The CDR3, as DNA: TGTGCCAGCAGCCCAAGACAGGCCGCCGAGAACACTGAAGCTTTCTTT. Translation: CASSPRQAAENTEAFF.

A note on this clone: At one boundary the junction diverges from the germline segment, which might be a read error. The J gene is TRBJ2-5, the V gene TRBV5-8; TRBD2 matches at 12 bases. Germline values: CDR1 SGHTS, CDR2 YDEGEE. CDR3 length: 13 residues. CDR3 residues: CASSLRLAGVRDF. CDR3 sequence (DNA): TGTGCCAGCAGCTTAAGACTAGCGGGGGTTCGGGACTTC.

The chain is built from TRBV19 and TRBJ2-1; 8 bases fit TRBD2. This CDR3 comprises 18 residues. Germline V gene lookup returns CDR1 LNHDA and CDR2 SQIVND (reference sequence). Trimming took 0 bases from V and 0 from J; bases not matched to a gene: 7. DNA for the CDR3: TGTGCCAGTAGTATAGATCGAAGCGGGAGACACTCCTACAATGAGCAGTTCTTC. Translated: CASSIDRSGRHSYNEQFF. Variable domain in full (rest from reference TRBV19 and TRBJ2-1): DGGITQSPKYLFRKEGQNVTLSCEQNLNHDAMYWYRQDPGQGLRLIYYSQIVNDFQKGDIAEGYSVSREKKESFPLTVTSAQKNPTAFYLCASSIDRSGRHSYNEQFFGPGTRLTVL.

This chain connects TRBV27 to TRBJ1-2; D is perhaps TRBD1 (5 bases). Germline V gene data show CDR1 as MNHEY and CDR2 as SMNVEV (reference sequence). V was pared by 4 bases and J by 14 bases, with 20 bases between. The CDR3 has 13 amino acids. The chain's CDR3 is CASSSDGGTWRTF. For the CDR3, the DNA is TGTGCCAGCAGTTCGGACGGTGGGACTTGGCGAACCTTC.

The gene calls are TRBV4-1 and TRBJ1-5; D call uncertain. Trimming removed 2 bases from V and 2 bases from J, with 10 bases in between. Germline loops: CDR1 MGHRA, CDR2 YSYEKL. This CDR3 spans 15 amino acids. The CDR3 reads CASSQSEARNQPQHF. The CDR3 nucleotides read TGCGCCAGCAGCCAAAGTGAGGCCCGCAATCAGCCCCAGCATTTT.

CDR3 sequence (DNA): TGTGCCAGCAGCCAACCTGGGGCCAACGTCCTGACTTTC. Residues: CASSQPGANVLTF. The chain joins TRBV3-1 (or the pseudogene TRBV3-2) to TRBJ2-6; D is uncertain. Trimming cost V 2 bases and J 2 bases, with 1 base left between them. This CDR3 has 13 amino acids. CDR1 LGHDT and CDR2 YNNKEL come from the germline V gene (reference sequence).